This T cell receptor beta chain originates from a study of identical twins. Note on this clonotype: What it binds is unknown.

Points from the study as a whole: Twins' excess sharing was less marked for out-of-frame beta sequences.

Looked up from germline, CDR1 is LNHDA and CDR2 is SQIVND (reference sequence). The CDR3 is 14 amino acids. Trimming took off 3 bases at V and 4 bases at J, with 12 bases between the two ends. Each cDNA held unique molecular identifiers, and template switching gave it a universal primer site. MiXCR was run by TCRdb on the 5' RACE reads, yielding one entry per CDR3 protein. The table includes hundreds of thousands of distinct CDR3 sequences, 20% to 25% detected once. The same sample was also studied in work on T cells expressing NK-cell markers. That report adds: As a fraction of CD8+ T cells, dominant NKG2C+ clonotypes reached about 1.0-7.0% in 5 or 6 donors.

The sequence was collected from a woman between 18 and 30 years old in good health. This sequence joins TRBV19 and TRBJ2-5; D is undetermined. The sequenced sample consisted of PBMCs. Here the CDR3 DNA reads TGTGCCAGTAGTATCGTTCCCGGCGGAGAGACCCAGTACTTC. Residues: CASSIVPGGETQYF.